This is a list of T cell receptor beta chains from one sample in a study of T cells in Graves' hyperthyroidism and ophthalmopathy. In TCRdb, the multiplex PCR reads were re-called with MiXCR into one record per CDR3 protein. This table holds some 350,000 distinct CDR3 sequences, under 20% found once. The source material was blood. These receptors were obtained from a woman in her late teens or twenties with Graves' hyperthyroidism. The CDR3 runs from the conserved cysteine through the conserved F or W. Fields, in order: V gene, J gene, clone size, D gene, CDR3 protein, CDR3 DNA. D genes are given only for firm matches. Only some rows state a clone size, as once, few, many or a class for expanded clones.

>TRBV5-1|TRBJ1-2|many|-
CAKLSEDYGYTF
TGCGCCAAGTTGAGTGAGGACTATGGCTACACCTTC
>TRBV12-3/TRBV12-4|TRBJ2-5|many|-
CASTPARSRETQYF
TGTGCCAGCACCCCTGCGAGGAGTCGGGAGACCCAGTACTTC
>TRBV2|TRBJ2-7|many|-
CASRPDAGSYEQYF
TGTGCCAGCAGACCCGATGCGGGGTCCTACGAGCAGTACTTC
>TRBV2|TRBJ2-7|many|-
CASRAGTYEQYF
TGTGCCAGCAGAGCCGGGACCTACGAGCAGTACTTC
>TRBV10-3|TRBJ1-5|many|-
CAISEGQGGQPQHF
TGTGCCATCAGTGAAGGGCAGGGTGGCCAGCCCCAGCATTTT
>TRBV6-1|TRBJ2-2|-|-
CASRASIANTGELFF
TGTGCCAGCAGGGCGAGTATCGCGAACACCGGGGAGCTGTTTTTT
>TRBV6-2/TRBV6-3|TRBJ2-5|many|TRBD2
CASGTTNSYQETQYF
TGTGCCAGCGGGACTACCAATTCGTACCAAGAGACCCAGTACTTC
>TRBV15|TRBJ1-1|many|-
CATSTQTPQGWTEAFF
TGTGCCACCAGCACCCAAACCCCCCAGGGCTGGACTGAAGCTTTCTTT
>TRBV7-8|TRBJ2-4|few|-
CASSGQRAKNIQYF
TGTGCCAGCAGCGGACAGAGAGCCAAAAACATTCAGTACTTC
>TRBV6-5|TRBJ2-5|-|-
CASSYSRGLETQYF
TGTGCCAGCAGTTACTCGCGTGGTTTAGAGACCCAGTACTTC
>TRBV19|TRBJ1-2|-|-
CASNHLDYGYTF
TGTGCCAGTAATCATCTCGACTATGGCTACACCTTC
>TRBV12-3/TRBV12-4|TRBJ2-7|-|-
CASSLAVVGNEQYF
TGTGCCAGCAGTTTAGCTGTCGTAGGGAACGAGCAGTACTTC
>TRBV6-1|TRBJ2-5|many|TRBD2
CASSIPPSGGVETQYF
TGTGCCAGCAGTATTCCTCCTAGCGGGGGGGTGGAGACCCAGTACTTC
>TRBV12-3/TRBV12-4|TRBJ2-7|once|TRBD2
CASSFLSGTTMNEQYF
TGTGCCAGCAGCTTTCTCTCCGGGACTACTATGAACGAGCAGTACTTC
>TRBV10-3|TRBJ1-4|few|-
CAISEPPNEKLFF
TGTGCCATCAGTGAGCCCCCTAATGAAAAACTGTTTTTT
>TRBV5-1|TRBJ2-2|many|-
CASSLDRELNTGELFF
TGCGCCAGCAGCTTGGACAGGGAACTGAACACCGGGGAGCTGTTTTTT
>TRBV20-1|TRBJ1-2|-|-
CSASSLLYGYTF
TGCAGTGCTAGTTCCCTCCTTTATGGCTACACCTTC